A selection of T cell receptor beta chains follows, all from one sample in a study of CD8 T cells in Susac syndrome. MiXCR was run by TCRdb on the immunoSEQ multiplex PCR reads, yielding one entry per CDR3 protein. Of roughly 160,000 distinct CDR3 sequences listed, 90% to 96% are singletons. The sequencing input was CD4+ T cells from PBMCs. The receptors come from a human donor with Susac syndrome. Both conserved end residues are part of each CDR3. Each record gives: V gene, CDR3 protein.

V gene: TRBV15
CDR3 protein: CATSRDEGSNGVNEQFF

V gene: TRBV3-1
CDR3 protein: CASSQDPTGYEQYF

V gene: TRBV14
CDR3 protein: CASSQGGAGEKLFF

V gene: TRBV7-2
CDR3 protein: CASSPTRTEAFF

V gene: TRBV20-1
CDR3 protein: CSAQDWGNTGELFF

V gene: TRBV10-3
CDR3 protein: CAIRPGQGATEAFF

V gene: TRBV7-2
CDR3 protein: CASRGVEGSGSPLHF

V gene: TRBV12-3/TRBV12-4
CDR3 protein: CASEVGQTGTQYF

V gene: TRBV25-1
CDR3 protein: CASSETGRNYNEQFF

V gene: TRBV29-1
CDR3 protein: CSVEDADTQYF

V gene: TRBV4-2
CDR3 protein: CASSGNSLSSYTF

V gene: TRBV29-1
CDR3 protein: CSVTGNYGYTF

V gene: TRBV20-1
CDR3 protein: CSATAYEQGSNQPQHF

V gene: TRBV19
CDR3 protein: CASSIRLGSQPQHF

V gene: TRBV20-1
CDR3 protein: CSARGRGSLGETQYF

V gene: TRBV2
CDR3 protein: CASSEGQGDLTQYF

V gene: TRBV20-1
CDR3 protein: CSAKPTNQFNQETQYF

V gene: TRBV27
CDR3 protein: CASSFNWGQNGYTF

V gene: TRBV20-1
CDR3 protein: CSAREGLYGYTF

V gene: TRBV5-6
CDR3 protein: CASSSFSGRARETQYF

V gene: TRBV5-1
CDR3 protein: CASSLGVGGDSTDTQYF

V gene: TRBV29-1
CDR3 protein: CSVKPGQGTETQYF

V gene: TRBV5-1
CDR3 protein: CASSDQGGRPFF

V gene: TRBV20-1
CDR3 protein: CSASGAVMGRPMNTEAFF

V gene: TRBV7-8
CDR3 protein: CASSLGWQDSPLHF

V gene: TRBV3-1
CDR3 protein: CASSHLGSETQYF

V gene: TRBV29-1
CDR3 protein: CSVEDRANEQYF

V gene: TRBV4-3
CDR3 protein: CASSQGGSGSPETQYF

V gene: TRBV3-1
CDR3 protein: CASKASLTGKLFF

V gene: TRBV4-3
CDR3 protein: CASSLQVPGQGAKNIQYF

V gene: TRBV24-1
CDR3 protein: CATRGWGGETQYF

V gene: TRBV2
CDR3 protein: CASSEAGLFQPQHF